Listed here are 18 T cell receptor beta chains from one sample, sequenced in a study of cytomegalovirus exposure and HLA in healthy donors. Researchers ran the PCR with 60 Vbeta and 13 Jbeta primers. Measured with immunoSEQ multiplex PCR; TCRdb has only the in-frame clones, and not every one. Among about 150,000 clones listed, around 75% were seen once. Source material: PBMCs. These receptor sequences come from a man in his sixties in good health and CMV-seronegative.

This clone was observed a few times. The rearrangement uses TRBV6-5 and TRBJ1-1; D remains unclear. With 4 bases removed from V and 1 base from J, the gap between germline ends came to 10 bases. The CDR3 has 14 residues. Germline CDR1 and CDR2: MNHEY and SVGAGI. The CDR3 region has the DNA TGTGCCAGCAGTTTTGGACGGGGGAACACTGAAGCTTTCTTT. This translates into CASSFGRGNTEAFF.

Regarding this clone: One end of the junction varies from germline; a read error may be responsible. The genes are TRBV30 and TRBJ2-3, with 8 positions matching TRBD2. CDR1 GTSNPN and CDR2 SVGIG come from the germline V gene (reference sequence). CDR3 length: 13 residues. CDR3 protein: CAWDFTGTGGVDF. The CDR3 bases are TGTGCCTGGGATTTTACAGGGACCGGGGGGGTGGATTTT.

The chain recombines TRBV9 with TRBJ2-1; 13 positions agree with TRBD2. The CDR3 runs to 17 residues. Germline V gives CDR1 SGDLS, CDR2 YYNGEE. V shed 2 bases, J shed 4 bases, and the junction held 6 bases outside the gene matches. CDR3 loop: CASSVIGLAGVYNEQFF. The CDR3 region has the DNA TGTGCCAGCAGCGTTATAGGACTAGCGGGAGTTTACAATGAGCAGTTCTTC.

This clone was seen a few times. The gene calls are TRBV7-2 and TRBJ2-6; possibly TRBD2 for D (5 bases). With 7 bases removed from V and 11 bases from J, the gap between germline ends came to 12 bases. Germline lookup yields CDR1 SGHTA and CDR2 FQGNSA. The CDR3 runs 12 residues. CDR3 region: CASTPERDVLTF. The CDR3 DNA follows: TGTGCCAGCACCCCTGAGAGGGACGTCCTGACTTTC.

The CDR3 DNA is TGTGCCAGCAGCCGACTACAAGAGACCCAGTACTTC. The encoded protein is CASSRLQETQYF. V is TRBV5-4 and J is TRBJ2-5; possibly TRBD2 for D (5 bases). The germline V and J ends were trimmed by 4 bases and 2 bases, with 6 bases remaining between them. Germline V gives CDR1 SGHNT, CDR2 YYREEE (reference sequence). The CDR3 extends over 12 amino acids.

The chain couples TRBV5-1 to TRBJ2-7; D may be TRBD2 (6 bases). Germline CDR1 SGHRS, CDR2 YFSETQ. This CDR3 is built from 13 residues. Trimming took 4 bases from V and 4 from J, leaving 12 bases between them. Here the CDR3 DNA reads TGCGCCAGCAGCATTCCTGGGACTTACGAGCAGTACTTC. Protein: CASSIPGTYEQYF.

The chain links TRBV5-5 to TRBJ1-3; D gene uncertain. V was clipped by 0 bases and J by 2 bases, with 6 bases between them. The CDR3 has 14 amino acids. The germline CDR1 and CDR2 sequences are SGHKS and YYEKEE (reference sequence). CDR3 sequence (DNA): TGTGCCAGCAGCTTGGCAGGTACTGGAAACACCATATATTTT. Amino acid sequence: CASSLAGTGNTIYF.

The chain links TRBV6-5 to TRBJ1-6; D call uncertain. Germline CDR1 is MNHEY and CDR2 is SVGAGI. CDR3 size: 13 residues. Trimming shortened V by 3 bases and J by 3 bases, and 3 bases separated the two germline ends. The CDR3 loop is CASSYNYNSPLHF. CDR3 coding DNA: TGTGCCAGCAGTTATAACTATAATTCACCCCTCCACTTT.

This sequence joins TRBV28 and TRBJ1-6; D is possibly TRBD1 (6 bases). Trimming shortened V by 6 bases and J by 7 bases, and 13 bases separated the two germline ends. There are 14 residues in the CDR3. Germline CDR1 and CDR2: MDHEN and SYDVKM. CDR3 loop: CASRPAGDNSPLHF. In nucleotides, the CDR3 is TGTGCCAGCAGGCCGGCAGGGGACAATTCACCCCTCCACTTT.

The chain employs TRBV7-8 and TRBJ1-3; D ambiguous. The ends were cut back, 1 base at V and 0 bases at J, with 7 bases in the middle. Germline V lookup: CDR1 SGHVS, CDR2 FQNEAQ. This CDR3 spans 15 amino acids. This chain's CDR3 is CASSLVFRSGNTIYF. In nucleotides, the CDR3 is TGTGCCAGCAGCTTAGTGTTTCGCTCTGGAAACACCATATATTTT.

V is TRBV10-3 and J is TRBJ1-6, with a weak D call TRBD1 (6 bases). The CDR3 extends over 14 amino acids. V was clipped by 6 bases and J by 10 bases, with 16 bases between them. The germline V gene encodes CDR1 ENHRY and CDR2 SYGVKD. The CDR3 region has the DNA TGTGCCATCAGGAACAACCAGGGGCAATCACCCCTCCACTTT. Translating gives CAIRNNQGQSPLHF.

The chain is built from TRBV5-1 and TRBJ2-7, with D possibly matching TRBD2 (5 bases). Trimming removed 4 bases from V and 7 bases from J, with 12 bases in between. The CDR3 runs to 12 residues. Germline CDR1 SGHRS, CDR2 YFSETQ. The CDR3 sequence: CASSPTPGEQYF. In DNA form, the CDR3 reads TGCGCCAGCAGCCCGACCCCGGGAGAGCAGTACTTC.

This clone was seen a single time. CDR3 sequence: CASSLTGQPTYEQYF. CDR3 coding DNA: TGCGCCAGCAGCTTAACTGGACAGCCAACCTACGAGCAGTACTTC. The J gene is TRBJ2-7, the V gene TRBV5-1; tentative D call: TRBD1 (6 bases). V dropped 2 bases and J dropped 2 bases, with 14 bases sitting between them. CDR1 and CDR2 from the germline V gene are SGHRS and YFSETQ. This CDR3 comprises 15 residues.

The sample holds one count of this clone. This chain uses TRBV5-1 with TRBJ2-5, with D possibly TRBD2 on 7 matching bases. The V and J ends lost 0 bases and 5 bases respectively, with 14 bases between them. The CDR3 sequence is 15 residues long. CDR1 and CDR2 (germline): SGHRS, YFSETQ. This chain's CDR3 is CASSLAGGRGETQYF. DNA for the CDR3: TGCGCCAGCAGCTTGGCCGGGGGGCGCGGGGAGACCCAGTACTTC.

This clone was picked up a small number of times. The gene calls are TRBV27 and TRBJ2-3; no clear D. Germline V CDR1 and CDR2: MNHEY, SMNVEV (reference sequence). The CDR3 has 14 residues. V lost 5 bases and J 4 bases, leaving 13 bases between the germline ends. In DNA, the CDR3 is TGTGCCAGCAGTCATGAACAGTTCTCAGATACGCAGTATTTT. It specifies CASSHEQFSDTQYF.

This chain joins TRBV19 and TRBJ2-7; 8 bases align to TRBD1. CDR1 and CDR2 from the germline V gene are LNHDA and SQIVND (reference sequence). The CDR3 runs to 20 residues. V trimming: 4 bases; J trimming: 6 bases; junction bases outside the gene matches: 26. CDR3 loop: CASSKSRLDRAFTARSEQYF. In nucleotides, the CDR3 is TGTGCCAGTAGTAAATCCCGACTGGACAGGGCATTCACGGCCCGGAGCGAGCAGTACTTC.

This chain uses TRBV29-1 with TRBJ1-4; D perhaps matches TRBD1 (6 bases). CDR3 length: 16 amino acids. With 5 bases removed from V and 5 bases from J, the gap between germline ends came to 21 bases. Germline lookup yields CDR1 SQVTM and CDR2 ANQGSEA. The CDR3 sequence is CSVRGEEGDKNEKLFF. CDR3 in DNA: TGCAGCGTTCGAGGAGAAGAAGGGGACAAGAATGAAAAACTGTTTTTT.

There are a few counts of this clone. This sequence joins TRBV6-6 and TRBJ1-5, with D perhaps matching TRBD1 (5 bases). The CDR3 contains 14 residues. V was shortened by 3 bases and J by 10 bases, with 16 bases between the two germline ends. The germline gives CDR1 MNHNY, CDR2 SVGAGI (reference sequence). The CDR3 is CASSYQGMMEPQHF. In DNA form, the CDR3 reads TGTGCCAGCAGTTATCAGGGAATGATGGAACCCCAGCATTTT.